This T cell receptor (beta chain) appears in the sequencing data of a study of metastatic and nonmetastatic thyroid tumors. Study overall: It was across blood and tumor or nodule tissue from malignant and benign thyroid patients that repertoires were compared. Study-level points and caveats: It was reportedly found that TCR beta diversity was significantly higher in malignant thyroid tumors than in benign nodules, a difference seen in both blood and tumor samples.

This clone was seen repeatedly, ten times or more. Its target is unknown. Before thyroid surgery, none of the patients had received any treatment. CDR3 length equals 16 residues. Trimming pared 4 bases from V and 4 bases from J, leaving 15 bases between. Germline-derived CDR1 and CDR2 are SGDLS and YYNGEE. In the authors' workflow: Construction of a distant-metastasis classifier for papillary thyroid cancer relied on CDR3 differences across clinicopathological groups. TCRdb re-analyzed the PCR reads through MiXCR. In this record, the V and J calls reflect TCRdb's handling and not the investigators' own analysis. The profile covers tens of thousands of clones, with 15% to 20% appearing a single time and about a tenth taken by the ten largest.

The J gene is TRBJ2-6, the V gene TRBV9; D assignment may be TRBD1 or TRBD2 (6 bases each). What was sequenced was blood. The receptor's source is a male donor with papillary thyroid cancer or a benign thyroid nodule (not recorded which). Some clones in this sample may be carry-over from other donors' samples. The CDR3 nucleotides are TGTGCCAGCAGCTCGGCTGGGGGGCGAGGGGCCAACGTCCTGACTTTC. Protein product: CASSSAGGRGANVLTF. The entire variable domain, with the rest obtained from reference TRBV9 and TRBJ2-6, is as follows: DSGVTQTPKHLITATGQRVTLRCSPRSGDLSVYWYQQSLDQGLQFLIQYYNGEERAKGNILERFSAQQFPDLHSELNLSSLELGDSALYFCASSSAGGRGANVLTFGAGSRLTVL.